This entry concerns a single T cell receptor (beta chain). Its antigen is unidentified. This entry comes from a study of T cell responses to AZD1222 COVID-19 vaccine. Broader study findings: Without day 14 samples, only post-peak T cell repertoires were studied.

Measured with immunoSEQ multiplex PCR; TCRdb has only the in-frame clones, and not every one. In the table there are about 120,000 clones, 88% of which are singletons. The CDR3 consists of 13 residues. Losses at the gene ends were 5 bases for V and 9 bases for J; bases not matched to a gene: 7. Per germline, CDR1 LNHDA and CDR2 SQIVND (reference sequence). This specimen consisted of peripheral blood, obtained on day 0 of MenACWY control vaccination. This TCR derives from an adult in good health. This chain connects TRBV19 to TRBJ2-1; 7 positions agree with TRBD2. CDR3 in amino acids: CASSATSAAEQFF. The DNA for the CDR3 is TGTGCCAGTAGTGCTACTAGCGCCGCTGAGCAGTTCTTC.